One T cell receptor (beta chain) is described in this entry. Its antigen is currently unknown. TCRdb's table, derived via immunoSEQ multiplex PCR, lists solely in-frame clones and lacks some. Of some 40,000 clones listed, roughly 96% are singletons. These data originate in a study of T cells in tuberculosis. Study as a whole: This South African cohort compared adolescents with or without latent tuberculosis against adults with active tuberculosis. Study observations and caveats: Using the GMM-specific repertoire gave nearly 90% accuracy versus around 70% with motifs. Smaller alpha distances in active tuberculosis partly reflected shorter CDR3-alpha lengths.

V gave up 0 bases and J gave up 3 bases, with 3 bases separating them. The CDR3 spans 11 residues. The germline V gene encodes CDR1 DFQATT and CDR2 SNEGSKA (reference sequence). Latent tuberculosis screening used tuberculin skin test and IGRA at entry. This sequence joins TRBV20-1 and TRBJ2-7; D gene uncertain. The sequence derives from a donor under 30 with latent tuberculosis or without tuberculosis infection. Specimen: PBMCs. The CDR3 DNA reads as TGCAGTGCTAGAGACAACTACGAGCAGTACTTC. Protein: CSARDNYEQYF.